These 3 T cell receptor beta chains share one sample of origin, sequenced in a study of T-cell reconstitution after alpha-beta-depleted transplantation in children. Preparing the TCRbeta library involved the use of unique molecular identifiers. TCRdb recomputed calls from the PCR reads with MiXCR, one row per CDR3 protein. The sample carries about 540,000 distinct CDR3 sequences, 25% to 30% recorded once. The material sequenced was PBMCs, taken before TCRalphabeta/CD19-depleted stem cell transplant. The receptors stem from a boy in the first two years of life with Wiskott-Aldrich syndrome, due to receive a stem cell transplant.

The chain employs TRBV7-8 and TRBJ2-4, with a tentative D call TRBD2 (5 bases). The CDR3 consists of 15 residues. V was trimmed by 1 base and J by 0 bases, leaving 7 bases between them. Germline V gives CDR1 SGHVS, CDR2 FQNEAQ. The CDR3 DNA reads TGTGCCAGCAGCTTAGACGGACTAGCCAAAAACATTCAGTACTTC. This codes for CASSLDGLAKNIQYF.

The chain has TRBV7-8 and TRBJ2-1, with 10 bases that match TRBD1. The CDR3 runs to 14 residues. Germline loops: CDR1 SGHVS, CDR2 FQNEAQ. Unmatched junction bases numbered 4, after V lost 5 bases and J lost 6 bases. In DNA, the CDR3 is TGTGCCAGCAGCCCGAGGACAGGGGGCAATGAGCAGTTCTTC. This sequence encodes CASSPRTGGNEQFF. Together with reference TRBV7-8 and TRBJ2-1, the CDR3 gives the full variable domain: GAGVSQSPRYKVAKRGQDVALRCDPISGHVSLFWYQQALGQGPEFLTYFQNEAQLDKSGLPSDRFFAERPEGSVSTLKIQRTQQEDSAVYLCASSPRTGGNEQFFGPGTRLTVL.

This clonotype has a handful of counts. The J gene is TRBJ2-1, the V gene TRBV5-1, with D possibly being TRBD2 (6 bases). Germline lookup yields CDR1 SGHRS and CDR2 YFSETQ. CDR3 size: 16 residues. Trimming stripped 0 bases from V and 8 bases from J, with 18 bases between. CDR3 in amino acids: CASSLVFSGGRDEQFF. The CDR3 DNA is TGCGCCAGCAGCTTGGTCTTTAGCGGAGGAAGGGATGAGCAGTTCTTC.